Following are 25 T cell receptor beta chains from one sample sequenced in a study of blood T cell repertoires in COVID-19 (dated by TCRdb to the early 2020s). The library was made by the immunoSEQ multiplex PCR assay. Held by TCRdb, this immuneACCESS table contains in-frame sequences only and omits some clones. Under half of the omission traces to an unresolved V gene where checked; the cause of the rest is unknown. Across this sample there are tens of thousands of clones, with roughly 88% seen only once. The top ten clonotypes cover roughly 45% of the sample. Material: peripheral blood. Every receptor here comes from a human donor in a cohort sampled during active COVID-19.

The chain links TRBV5-1 to TRBJ1-4, with D hard to call. The length of the CDR3 is 13 residues. Trimming took off 1 base at V and 5 bases at J, with 6 bases between the two ends. Germline assignment: CDR1 SGHRS and CDR2 YFSETQ. The CDR3 reads CASSLTDNEKLFF. In DNA form, the CDR3 reads TGCGCCAGCAGCTTGACAGACAATGAAAAACTGTTTTTT. The whole variable domain, remainder taken from reference TRBV5-1 and TRBJ1-4, is KAGVTQTPRYLIKTRGQQVTLSCSPISGHRSVSWYQQTPGQGLQFLFEYFSETQRNKGNFPGRFSGRQFSNSRSEMNVSTLELGDSALYLCASSLTDNEKLFFGSGTQLSVL.

This chain connects TRBV29-1 to TRBJ2-1; 8 positions match TRBD1. Trimming cost V 1 base and J 7 bases; bases outside gene matches: 0. Germline values: CDR1 SQVTM, CDR2 ANQGSEA. The CDR3 contains 12 residues. The CDR3 sequence is CSVEGTGNEQFF. CDR3 nucleotides: TGCAGCGTTGAAGGGACAGGGAATGAGCAGTTCTTC.

The chain carries TRBV27 and TRBJ1-6, with 7 positions matching TRBD1. CDR3 length: 19 residues. Germline trimming cut 5 bases from V and 10 bases from J; bases unmatched to any gene: 23. Germline CDR1 is MNHEY and CDR2 is SMNVEV (reference sequence). This chain's CDR3 is CASSTAWSGGLTRGSPLHF. The CDR3, as DNA: TGTGCCAGCAGTACCGCCTGGTCAGGGGGTCTTACTCGGGGATCACCCCTCCACTTT.

The rearrangement links TRBV7-2 to TRBJ1-1, with D possibly being TRBD1 (5 bases). CDR3 length equals 13 residues. Trimming took 6 bases from V and 1 from J, leaving 9 bases between them. From germline, CDR1 is SGHTA and CDR2 FQGNSA. As DNA, the CDR3 is TGTGCCAGCAGTATCCAGGGGAACACTGAAGCTTTCTTT. It translates to CASSIQGNTEAFF.

This rearrangement joins TRBV2 to TRBJ1-2; a weak D match, TRBD1 (5 bases). Trimming removed 10 bases at V and 4 bases at J, with 10 bases between. There are 11 residues in the CDR3. Per germline, CDR1 SNHLY and CDR2 FYNNEI. The CDR3 protein is CAIQEPYGYTF. CDR3 sequence (DNA): TGTGCCATACAGGAACCCTATGGCTACACCTTC.

The chain recombines TRBV2 with TRBJ1-2; D ambiguous. V dropped 4 bases and J dropped 8 bases, with 8 bases sitting between them. The CDR3 is made up of 11 amino acids. Germline CDR1 SNHLY, CDR2 FYNNEI. The CDR3 spells CASSGEWGYTF. CDR3 DNA: TGTGCCAGCAGTGGGGAGTGGGGCTACACCTTC.

The chain combines TRBV27 with TRBJ2-7, with D possibly being TRBD2 (5 bases). The CDR3 extends over 13 amino acids. The V end was cut by 5 bases, the J end by 8 bases, with 16 bases between. Germline CDR1 MNHEY, CDR2 SMNVEV (reference sequence). CDR3 nucleotide sequence: TGTGCCAGCAGTCCCCCGGGGAGTGTGCAGCAGTACTTC. Translating it yields CASSPPGSVQQYF.

The chain couples TRBV7-9 to TRBJ1-4; maybe TRBD1 (5 bases). V lost 5 bases and J 8 bases, leaving 24 bases between the germline ends. The CDR3 covers 17 residues. The germline CDR1 and CDR2 sequences are SEHNR and FQNEAQ (reference sequence). In nucleotides, the CDR3 is TGTGCCAGCAGCCCCGACAAGTCGAGGTCCGGGGGGGAAAAACTGTTTTTT. Residues: CASSPDKSRSGGEKLFF. The variable domain in full, with the rest retrieved from reference TRBV7-9 and TRBJ1-4, is DTGVSQNPRHKITKRGQNVTFRCDPISEHNRLYWYRQTLGQGPEFLTYFQNEAQLEKSRLLSDRFSAERPKGSFSTLEIQRTEQGDSAMYLCASSPDKSRSGGEKLFFGSGTQLSVL.

This chain joins TRBV27 and TRBJ2-5; 8 bases are a match to TRBD2. The junction had 0 bases not matched to a gene; V was cut back by 6 bases and J by 0 bases. This CDR3 is 13 amino acids long. The germline V gene has CDR1 MNHEY and CDR2 SMNVEV (reference sequence). The CDR3 coding sequence is TGTGCCAGCAGGGGACTAGACCAAGAGACCCAGTACTTC. Protein sequence: CASRGLDQETQYF.

This chain uses TRBV6-2 or TRBV6-3 with TRBJ1-5; 7 bases align to TRBD1. CDR3 length: 15 amino acids. Germline V gene sequence: CDR1 MNHEY, CDR2 SVGEGT. J lost 0 bases, V lost 6 bases, and 5 bases had no gene match. The chain's CDR3 is CASSSEGASNQPQHF. The DNA of the CDR3 is TGTGCCAGCAGCTCGGAGGGGGCTAGCAATCAGCCCCAGCATTTT.

The chain has TRBV6-4 and TRBJ1-2; D might be TRBD1 (6 bases). Germline V gene data show CDR1 as MRHNA and CDR2 as SNTAGT. The CDR3 has 15 residues. Trimming removed 4 bases from V and 5 bases from J, with 17 bases in between. The DNA of the CDR3 is TGTGCCAGCAGTGGCAAAAGGGGGGGAGGGTATGGCTACACCTTC. Translated, it gives CASSGKRGGGYGYTF.

The chain has TRBV19 and TRBJ2-7; 10 bases match TRBD2. This CDR3 contains 13 residues. Germline V gene data show CDR1 as LNHDA and CDR2 as SQIVND (reference sequence). The ends lost 7 bases at V and 3 bases at J; junction bases unmatched: 3. The CDR3 loop is CASKRTSGYEQYF. CDR3 nucleotide sequence: TGTGCCAGTAAAAGGACTAGCGGCTACGAGCAGTACTTC. Combining the CDR3 with reference TRBV19 and TRBJ2-7 gives the whole variable domain DGGITQSPKYLFRKEGQNVTLSCEQNLNHDAMYWYRQDPGQGLRLIYYSQIVNDFQKGDIAEGYSVSREKKESFPLTVTSAQKNPTAFYLCASKRTSGYEQYFGPGTRLTVT.

This clone was seen more than once but under ten times. The chain couples TRBV7-9 to TRBJ1-2; D is possibly TRBD1 (5 bases). V dropped 1 base and J dropped 8 bases, with 17 bases sitting between them. The CDR3 has 15 residues. Germline loops: CDR1 SEHNR, CDR2 FQNEAQ (reference sequence). The CDR3 sequence: CASSLESGPSGGYTF. The CDR3 DNA is TGTGCCAGCAGCTTAGAGTCAGGGCCATCAGGGGGCTACACCTTC.

V is TRBV6-5 and J is TRBJ2-2; D is unclear. CDR3 length equals 12 residues. Germline values: CDR1 MNHEY, CDR2 SVGAGI. Trimming pared 6 bases from V and 7 bases from J, leaving 9 bases between. The CDR3 protein is CASSRSLGELFF. The CDR3 DNA follows: TGTGCCAGCAGCCGGTCTCTCGGGGAGCTGTTTTTT.

This chain uses TRBV7-9 with TRBJ2-3; 9 bases agree with TRBD2. The V gene end was trimmed by 5 bases and the J gene end by 9 bases; junction bases not matched to a gene: 12. Germline V gives CDR1 SEHNR, CDR2 FQNEAQ (reference sequence). The CDR3 has 15 residues. The CDR3 nucleotides are TGTGCCAGCAGCCGACTAGCGGCCTCAATGAGAACGCAGTATTTT. Translation: CASSRLAASMRTQYF.

The rearrangement uses TRBV7-2 and TRBJ2-1; TRBD2 matches 11 bases. The CDR3 is 19 residues long. Trimming at V came to 4 bases and at J to 4 bases, leaving 15 bases not matched to a gene. Germline assignment: CDR1 SGHTA and CDR2 FQGNSA. CDR3 coding DNA: TGTGCCAGCAGCTGGATTAGGGAAACTAGCGGGAGATGGTACAATGAGCAGTTCTTC. Its translation: CASSWIRETSGRWYNEQFF. The variable domain in full, with the rest retrieved from reference TRBV7-2 and TRBJ2-1, is GAGVSQSPSNKVTEKGKDVELRCDPISGHTALYWYRQSLGQGLEFLIYFQGNSAPDKSGLPSDRFSAERTGGSVSTLTIQRTQQEDSAVYLCASSWIRETSGRWYNEQFFGPGTRLTVL.

The genes are TRBV3-1 (or the pseudogene TRBV3-2) and TRBJ2-2; D is undetermined. The CDR3 sequence is 12 residues long. Germline CDR1 reads LGHDT; CDR2 reads YNNKEL (reference sequence). V gave up 2 bases and J gave up 8 bases, with 6 bases separating them. This chain's CDR3 is CASSQIEGELFF. CDR3 nucleotides: TGTGCCAGCAGCCAAATAGAGGGGGAGCTGTTTTTT.

V usage is TRBV6-1 and J usage is TRBJ2-3; 13 bases match TRBD2. CDR3 size: 19 residues. Trimming at V came to 1 base and at J to 0 bases, leaving 7 bases not matched to a gene. Germline values: CDR1 MNHNS, CDR2 SASEGT. The CDR3 nucleotides read TGTGCCAGCAGTGAAGATCGGACTAGCGGGGGCCGGAGCACAGATACGCAGTATTTT. It yields the protein CASSEDRTSGGRSTDTQYF.

This chain connects TRBV5-4 to TRBJ1-1; TRBD1 matches 11 bases. There are 14 residues in the CDR3. Germline CDR1 reads SGHNT; CDR2 reads YYREEE (reference sequence). Trimming cost V 0 bases and J 6 bases; bases outside gene matches: 1. The CDR3 coding sequence is TGTGCCAGCAGCTTGGCGGGACAGGGGGCTGAAGCTTTCTTT. Amino acid sequence: CASSLAGQGAEAFF.

The J gene is TRBJ2-3, the V gene TRBV6-2 or TRBV6-3; TRBD2 matches at 13 bases. CDR1 MNHEY and CDR2 SVGEGT come from the germline V gene. Trimming at V came to 0 bases and at J to 4 bases, leaving 1 base not matched to a gene. The CDR3 loop spans 16 amino acids. CDR3 region: CASSYSLAGGPDTQYF. DNA of the CDR3: TGTGCCAGCAGTTACTCACTAGCGGGAGGGCCAGATACGCAGTATTTT.

The V call is TRBV6-6, the J call TRBJ1-2; TRBD1 agrees at 7 bases. The CDR3 length is 13 residues. Germline V gene data show CDR1 as MNHNY and CDR2 as SVGAGI (reference sequence). After removal of 6 bases from V and 6 bases from J, the junction contained 7 bases not matched to a gene. The CDR3 spells CASRTGIMDGYTF. CDR3 nucleotide sequence: TGTGCCAGCAGGACAGGGATTATGGATGGCTACACCTTC.

This chain connects TRBV9 to TRBJ2-3, with D tentatively TRBD2 (6 bases). Trimming took off 2 bases at V and 0 bases at J, with 10 bases between the two ends. CDR1 and CDR2 from the germline V gene are SGDLS and YYNGEE. CDR3 length equals 15 residues. The DNA of the CDR3 is TGTGCCAGCAGCGTCGGGGACTTGAGCACAGATACGCAGTATTTT. Translated: CASSVGDLSTDTQYF.

The chain recombines TRBV27 with TRBJ2-1, with 7 bases identical to TRBD2. The germline V gene has CDR1 MNHEY and CDR2 SMNVEV (reference sequence). This CDR3 comprises 13 residues. The V and J ends lost 5 bases and 4 bases, in that order; junction bases with no gene match: 2. CDR3 sequence (DNA): TGTGCCAGCAGTAGCGGGACTTACAATGAGCAGTTCTTC. Translated, it gives CASSSGTYNEQFF.

V usage is TRBV2 and J usage is TRBJ2-1; 12 bases are a match to TRBD2. Germline V gives CDR1 SNHLY, CDR2 FYNNEI. The CDR3 sequence is 17 residues long. The V and J ends lost 7 bases and 6 bases, in that order; junction bases with no gene match: 13. CDR3 DNA sequence: TGTGCCAGCACTCCGGGACTAGCGGGCCGGGGGAGCAATGAGCAGTTCTTC. Protein product: CASTPGLAGRGSNEQFF.

This clone was picked up a small number of times. The CDR3 protein is CASSYAGTYYNEQFF. The DNA of the CDR3 is TGTGCCAGCAGTTACGCCGGGACTTACTACAATGAGCAGTTCTTC. The rearrangement links TRBV6-5 to TRBJ2-1; D may be TRBD2 (6 bases). Germline V lookup: CDR1 MNHEY, CDR2 SVGAGI. The CDR3 spans 15 residues. V was trimmed by 2 bases and J by 3 bases, leaving 11 bases between them.